This entry lists 25 T cell receptor beta chains sequenced from one sample in a study of radiotherapy plus CTLA-4 blockade in lung cancer. Using immunoSEQ multiplex PCR, the repertoire was profiled, and TCRdb retains in-frame clones only, with some absent. The profile shows over 45,000 clones, roughly 80% of them singletons. The sequences come from peripheral blood, collected from a patient treated with radiotherapy plus ipilimumab. The receptors derive from a human donor with non-small cell lung cancer who had a complete response to radiotherapy plus ipilimumab.

This clone was detected only once. This chain joins TRBV18 and TRBJ1-5; D may be TRBD1 (5 bases). The germline V and J ends were trimmed by 2 bases and 9 bases, with 14 bases remaining between them. CDR3 length: 14 residues. The germline gives CDR1 KGHSH, CDR2 LQKENI. This chain's CDR3 is CASSPGQGRRPQHF. CDR3 DNA sequence: TGTGCCAGCTCACCAGGACAAGGCAGGCGGCCCCAGCATTTT.

The chain couples TRBV6-4 to TRBJ2-1, with TRBD2 as a possible D gene (7 bases). The CDR3 totals 14 residues. The germline V and J ends were trimmed by 3 bases and 7 bases, with 13 bases remaining between them. Germline values: CDR1 MRHNA, CDR2 SNTAGT. The DNA of the CDR3 is TGTGCCAGCAGTGAGAAGGGGGGGGCGAATGAGCAGTTCTTC. It codes for CASSEKGGANEQFF.

The chain has TRBV6-5 and TRBJ1-6, with D hard to call. The CDR3 is made up of 14 amino acids. Germline CDR1 and CDR2: MNHEY and SVGAGI. V lost 0 bases and J lost 10, with 10 bases in between. CDR3 in amino acids: CASSYSQAPSPLHF. In DNA form, the CDR3 reads TGTGCCAGCAGTTACTCGCAGGCCCCGTCACCCCTCCACTTT.

The count of this clone is one. The chain uses TRBV11-2 and TRBJ1-1, with D tentatively TRBD1 (6 bases). Per germline, CDR1 SGHAT and CDR2 FQNNGV. The CDR3 consists of 17 residues. Trimming cost V 5 bases and J 2 bases, with 21 bases left between them. The CDR3 bases are TGTGCCAGCAGCCGTTTACAGGGTAGGATAAAAAACACTGAAGCTTTCTTT. Protein sequence: CASSRLQGRIKNTEAFF.

V gene TRBV19 combines with J gene TRBJ1-1, with D maybe TRBD1 (6 bases). The V gene lost 0 bases and the J gene lost 3 bases, with 11 bases spanning the gap. Germline V lookup: CDR1 LNHDA, CDR2 SQIVND (reference sequence). The CDR3 is 15 residues long. The CDR3 sequence is CASSIDWQGYTEAFF. The DNA for the CDR3 is TGTGCCAGTAGTATAGATTGGCAGGGGTACACTGAAGCTTTCTTT.

The chain couples TRBV12-5 to TRBJ2-2, with a possible D match to TRBD2 (5 bases). The CDR3 extends over 15 amino acids. The germline V gene encodes CDR1 LGHNT and CDR2 FRNRAP. V was clipped by 6 bases and J by 3 bases, with 14 bases between them. The CDR3 here is CASGPWESDTGELFF. DNA for the CDR3: TGTGCTAGTGGCCCGTGGGAGTCGGACACCGGGGAGCTGTTTTTT.

Written as DNA, the CDR3 is TGTGCCAGCAGTTCAACCGGGACTAGTTCCGGGGAGCTGTTTTTT. Its translation is CASSSTGTSSGELFF. The chain is built from TRBV25-1 and TRBJ2-2; 8 bases are shared with TRBD2. Germline lookup yields CDR1 MGHDK and CDR2 SYGVNS. There are 15 residues in the CDR3. Trimming took 5 bases from V and 6 from J; bases not matched to a gene: 8.

The genes are TRBV11-3 and TRBJ2-3, with 12 positions matching TRBD2. CDR1 and CDR2 from the germline V gene are SGHNT and YENEEA. The CDR3 length is 15 residues. V shed 8 bases, J shed 10 bases, and the junction held 13 bases outside the gene matches. CDR3 loop: CASSRASGRARAQYF. DNA for the CDR3: TGTGCCAGCTCAAGGGCTAGCGGGAGGGCCAGGGCGCAGTATTTT. Full variable domain (missing parts from reference TRBV11-3 and TRBJ2-3): EAGVVQSPRYKIIEKKQPVAFWCNPISGHNTLYWYLQNLGQGPELLIRYENEEAVDDSQLPKDRFSAERLKGVDSTLKIQPAELGDSAVYLCASSRASGRARAQYFGPGTRLTVL.

The chain uses TRBV4-1 and TRBJ2-7; D possibly corresponds to TRBD1 (6 bases). The V gene lost 2 bases and the J gene lost 4 bases, with 15 bases spanning the gap. CDR1 and CDR2 from the germline V gene are MGHRA and YSYEKL. There are 15 residues in the CDR3. The CDR3 region is CASSQTDSFPYEQYV. The CDR3 coding sequence is TGCGCCAGCAGCCAAACGGACAGCTTCCCTTACGAGCAGTACGTC.

The V and J genes are TRBV9 and TRBJ1-1, with a possible D match to TRBD1 (5 bases). The CDR3 consists of 15 residues. Trimming removed 0 bases at V and 5 bases at J, with 14 bases between. Germline V gene lookup returns CDR1 SGDLS and CDR2 YYNGEE. The CDR3 bases are TGTGCCAGCAGCGTAGCTGGAGAAGGGGCGACTGAAGCTTTCTTT. The encoded protein is CASSVAGEGATEAFF.

The rearrangement joins TRBV16 to TRBJ1-4; possibly TRBD1 for D (6 bases). The ends were cut back, 2 bases at V and 0 bases at J, with 13 bases in the middle. CDR3 length: 17 residues. CDR1 is KGHSY and CDR2 is FQNENV in the germline V gene. The CDR3 DNA is TGTGCCAGCAGCCAAGACCAGGGGTCGCCAACTAATGAAAAACTGTTTTTT. Protein sequence: CASSQDQGSPTNEKLFF. Looking up the rest from reference TRBV16 and TRBJ1-4 gives the full variable domain: GEEVAQTPKHLVRGEGQKAKLYCAPIKGHSYVFWYQQVLKNEFKFLISFQNENVFDETGMPKERFSAKCLPNSPCSLEIQATKLEDSAVYFCASSQDQGSPTNEKLFFGSGTQLSVL.

The chain couples TRBV18 to TRBJ1-2, with TRBD1 identical over 11 bases. The CDR3 totals 14 residues. With 5 bases clipped from V and 8 bases from J, the junction kept 7 bases outside the gene matches. CDR1 is KGHSH and CDR2 is LQKENI in the germline V gene. The CDR3 DNA follows: TGTGCCAGCTCAGGGGACAGGGGGAAACCAGGCTACACCTTC. This codes for CASSGDRGKPGYTF.

The chain has TRBV29-1 and TRBJ2-3; D might be TRBD2 (7 bases). The V gene's germline CDR1 is SQVTM and CDR2 ANQGSEA. Trimming cost V 0 bases and J 3 bases, with 19 bases left between them. The CDR3 is 17 residues long. CDR3 nucleotides: TGCAGCGTTGAAGATCCCAGAACAGGGAGGGGTACAGATACGCAGTATTTT. Encoded protein: CSVEDPRTGRGTDTQYF.

This rearrangement joins TRBV5-1 to TRBJ2-1; D perhaps matches TRBD2 (5 bases). This CDR3 is built from 15 residues. The germline V gene encodes CDR1 SGHRS and CDR2 YFSETQ. Trimming stripped 5 bases from V and 5 bases from J, with 17 bases between. CDR3 region: CASSLGGSRNNEQFF. In nucleotides, the CDR3 is TGCGCCAGCAGTTTAGGTGGGAGTAGGAACAATGAGCAGTTCTTC.

This clone showed up just a few times. The rearrangement joins TRBV7-2 to TRBJ2-4; maybe TRBD1 (5 bases). The V and J ends lost 1 base and 8 bases respectively, with 12 bases between them. The V gene's germline CDR1 is SGHTA and CDR2 FQGNSA. This CDR3 spans 14 amino acids. The CDR3 loop reads CASSLVGAMDIQYF. The CDR3 region has the DNA TGTGCCAGCAGCTTAGTTGGGGCAATGGACATTCAGTACTTC.

The chain carries TRBV6-1 and TRBJ2-7, with 10 bases identical to TRBD2. Germline values: CDR1 MNHNS, CDR2 SASEGT. This CDR3 has 13 amino acids. The V segment lost 7 bases and the J segment 5 bases; nucleotides outside the gene matches: 5. The CDR3 bases are TGTGCCAGCACTGAGCGGGAGGGGGACGAGCAGTACGTC. This sequence encodes CASTEREGDEQYV.

The chain links TRBV19 to TRBJ2-1; 8 positions match TRBD2. The V gene end was trimmed by 5 bases and the J gene end by 0 bases; junction bases not matched to a gene: 6. CDR3 size: 16 residues. CDR1 is LNHDA and CDR2 is SQIVND in the germline V gene (reference sequence). The CDR3 sequence is CASSLSGGASYNEQFF. In DNA, the CDR3 is TGTGCCAGTAGTCTAAGCGGGGGCGCCTCCTACAATGAGCAGTTCTTC.

This clone has a handful of counts. The V call is TRBV12-2, the J call TRBJ2-4; TRBD2, the table's D call, was not compared with the DNA. TRBV12-2 is recorded as a pseudogene. This CDR3 is 20 amino acids long. The CDR3 nucleotides are TGTGCAAGTCGCTTAGCCCCCCTGCGGGGCCGGGGGGGGAGCAGTAACATTCAGTACTTC. Translated, it gives CASRLAPLRGRGGSSNIQYF.

The chain combines TRBV5-4 with TRBJ2-3; weak D call: TRBD2 (6 bases). The CDR3 sequence is 16 residues long. The germline CDR1 and CDR2 sequences are SGHNT and YYREEE (reference sequence). Trimming removed 4 bases from V and 2 bases from J, with 17 bases in between. This CDR3 reads CASSRRVEGLTDTQYF. For the CDR3, the DNA is TGTGCCAGCAGCAGGAGGGTTGAGGGCCTCACAGATACGCAGTATTTT.

The CDR3 protein is CASSLDRLGNTIYF. The CDR3 nucleotides read TGTGCCAGCAGCTTAGACAGGCTTGGAAACACCATATATTTT. The chain joins TRBV7-2 to TRBJ1-3; D is possibly TRBD1 (5 bases). The CDR3 is 14 amino acids. Trimming stripped 1 base from V and 3 bases from J, with 7 bases between. Germline V gene lookup returns CDR1 SGHTA and CDR2 FQGNSA.

The DNA of the CDR3 is TGTGCCAGCAGCTTAGGGCAGAAAAACACCGGGGAGCTGTTTTTT. It encodes CASSLGQKNTGELFF. V usage is TRBV7-2 and J usage is TRBJ2-2; D remains unclear. With 1 base removed from V and 2 bases from J, the gap between germline ends came to 8 bases. Germline CDR1 is SGHTA and CDR2 is FQGNSA. The CDR3 has 15 amino acids.

The gene calls are TRBV10-1 and TRBJ2-2; TRBD2 matches 11 bases. Germline V lookup: CDR1 WNHNN, CDR2 SYGVQD (reference sequence). J was trimmed by 5 bases and V by 9 bases; bases with no gene match: 2. The CDR3 is 13 residues long. The CDR3: CASSGGGTGELFF. In DNA, the CDR3 is TGCGCCAGTAGCGGGGGGGGAACCGGGGAGCTGTTTTTT.

CDR3 in DNA: TGTGCCAGCAGCCCCGACAGGGTGAGCCCCTACGAGCAGTACTTC. It codes for CASSPDRVSPYEQYF. This chain uses TRBV7-2 with TRBJ2-7; TRBD1 matches at 7 bases. V shed 5 bases, J shed 2 bases, and the junction held 9 bases outside the gene matches. Germline-derived CDR1 and CDR2 are SGHTA and FQGNSA. The CDR3 is 15 amino acids. The variable domain in full, with the rest retrieved from reference TRBV7-2 and TRBJ2-7, is GAGVSQSPSNKVTEKGKDVELRCDPISGHTALYWYRQSLGQGLEFLIYFQGNSAPDKSGLPSDRFSAERTGGSVSTLTIQRTQQEDSAVYLCASSPDRVSPYEQYFGPGTRLTVT.

The gene calls are TRBV30 and TRBJ1-6, with D hard to call. This CDR3 comprises 14 residues. The V and J ends lost 2 bases and 6 bases respectively, with 11 bases between them. Germline V lookup: CDR1 GTSNPN, CDR2 SVGIG (reference sequence). In nucleotides, the CDR3 is TGTGCCTGGAGTCCGCGCAGGTTTAATTCACCCCTCCACTTT. This translates into CAWSPRRFNSPLHF.

The V gene is TRBV19, the J gene TRBJ1-1; D unclear. Germline lookup yields CDR1 LNHDA and CDR2 SQIVND (reference sequence). The germline V and J ends were trimmed by 3 bases and 1 base, with 12 bases remaining between them. The CDR3 sequence is 15 residues long. The CDR3 DNA reads as TGTGCCAGTAGTATGAGTTTATCAGGGAACACTGAAGCTTTCTTT. It encodes CASSMSLSGNTEAFF.